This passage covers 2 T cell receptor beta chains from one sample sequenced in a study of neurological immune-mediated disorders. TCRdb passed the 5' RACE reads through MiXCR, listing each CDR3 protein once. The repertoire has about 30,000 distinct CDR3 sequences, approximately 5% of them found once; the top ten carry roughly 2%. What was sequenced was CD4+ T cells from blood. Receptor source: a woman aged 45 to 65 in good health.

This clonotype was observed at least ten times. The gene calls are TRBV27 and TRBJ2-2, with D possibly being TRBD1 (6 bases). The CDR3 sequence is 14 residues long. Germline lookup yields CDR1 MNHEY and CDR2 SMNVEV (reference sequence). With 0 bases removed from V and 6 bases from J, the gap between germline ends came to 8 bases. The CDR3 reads CASSLSRGSGELFF. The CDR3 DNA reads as TGTGCCAGCAGTTTATCGAGGGGGTCCGGGGAGCTGTTTTTT.

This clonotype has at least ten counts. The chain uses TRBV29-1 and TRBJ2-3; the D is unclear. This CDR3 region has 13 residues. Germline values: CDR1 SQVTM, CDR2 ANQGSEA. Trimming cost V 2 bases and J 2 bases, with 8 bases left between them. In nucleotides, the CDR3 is TGCAGCGTTGAAAGTGGGCCCACAGATACGCAGTATTTT. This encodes CSVESGPTDTQYF.